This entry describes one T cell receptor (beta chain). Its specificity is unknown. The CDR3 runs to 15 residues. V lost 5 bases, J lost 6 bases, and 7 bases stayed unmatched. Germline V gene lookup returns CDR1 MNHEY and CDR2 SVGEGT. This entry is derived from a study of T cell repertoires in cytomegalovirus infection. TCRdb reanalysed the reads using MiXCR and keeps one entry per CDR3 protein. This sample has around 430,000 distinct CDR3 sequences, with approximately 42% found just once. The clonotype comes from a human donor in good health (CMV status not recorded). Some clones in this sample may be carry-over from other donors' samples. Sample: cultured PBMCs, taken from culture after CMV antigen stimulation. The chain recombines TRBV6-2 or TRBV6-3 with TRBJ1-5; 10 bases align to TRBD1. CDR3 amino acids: CASSEHGQGGQPQHF. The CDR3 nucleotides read TGTGCCAGCAGTGAACACGGACAGGGGGGTCAGCCCCAGCATTTT.